This T cell receptor (beta chain) was found in a study of shared clonotypes between healthy human individuals. Regarding the study as a whole: The sharing of 5% to 6.5% of naive CD4 clonotypes was seen across several donors.

In regard to this clone: Antigen specificity is unknown.

At a deep level, the assay was run. Original analysis: Filtering of immunoSEQ junctional sequences could not match full-length read filtering. Repertoires were generated with immunoSEQ multiplex PCR, while TCRdb's copy carries only in-frame clones and drops some. The V and J calls and clone size are taken from that table; D and trimming were inferred from the DNA. The table includes roughly 2 million clones, 90% to 97% detected once. The CDR3 consists of 16 residues. Germline V gene lookup returns CDR1 SGHRS and CDR2 YFSETQ. Deletions cut 4 bases from V and 0 bases from J, with 16 bases between. The sequencing input was naive CD4+ T cells sorted from blood. Stated subset: CD45RA+ positively selected. This receptor was obtained from a man aged 18-30 years in good health. The rearrangement uses TRBV5-1 and TRBJ1-1; D is unresolved. CDR3 loop: CASSSLAANMNTEAFF. The CDR3 DNA follows: TGCGCCAGCAGCAGTTTGGCAGCTAACATGAACACTGAAGCTTTCTTT.